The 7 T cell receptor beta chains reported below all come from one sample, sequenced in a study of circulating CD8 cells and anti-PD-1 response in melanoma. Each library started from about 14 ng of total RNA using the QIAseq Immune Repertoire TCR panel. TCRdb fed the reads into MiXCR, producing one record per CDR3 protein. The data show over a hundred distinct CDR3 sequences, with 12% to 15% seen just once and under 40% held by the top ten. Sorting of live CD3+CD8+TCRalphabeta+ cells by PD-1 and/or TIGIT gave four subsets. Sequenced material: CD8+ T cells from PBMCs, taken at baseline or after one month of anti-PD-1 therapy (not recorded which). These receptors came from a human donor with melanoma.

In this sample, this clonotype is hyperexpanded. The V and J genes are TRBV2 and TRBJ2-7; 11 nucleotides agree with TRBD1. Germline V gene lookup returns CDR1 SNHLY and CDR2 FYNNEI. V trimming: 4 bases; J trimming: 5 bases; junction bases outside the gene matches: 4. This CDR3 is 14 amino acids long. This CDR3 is CASSVGTGGHEQYF. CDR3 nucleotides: TGTGCCAGCAGTGTTGGGACAGGGGGTCACGAGCAGTACTTC.

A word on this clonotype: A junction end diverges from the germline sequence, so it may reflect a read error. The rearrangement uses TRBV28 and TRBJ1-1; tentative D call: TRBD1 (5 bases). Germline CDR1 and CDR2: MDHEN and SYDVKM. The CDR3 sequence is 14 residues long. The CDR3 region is CASSPGDRNTEAFF. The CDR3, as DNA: TGTGCCAGCAGTCCGGGGGACCGGAACACTGAAGCCTTCTTT.

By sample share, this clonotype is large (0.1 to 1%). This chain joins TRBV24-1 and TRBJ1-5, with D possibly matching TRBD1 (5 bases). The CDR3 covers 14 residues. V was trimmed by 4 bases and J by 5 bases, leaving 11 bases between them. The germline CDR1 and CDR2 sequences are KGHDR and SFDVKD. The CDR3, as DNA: TGTGCCACCAGTGACTCCAGGGCCCATCAGCCCCAGCATTTT. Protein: CATSDSRAHQPQHF.

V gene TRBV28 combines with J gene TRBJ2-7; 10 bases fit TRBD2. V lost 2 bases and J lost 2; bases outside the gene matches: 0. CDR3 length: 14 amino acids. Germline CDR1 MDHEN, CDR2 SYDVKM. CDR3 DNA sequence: TGTGCCAGCAGTTTACTAGCGGGAGCCTACGAGCAGTACTTC. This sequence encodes CASSLLAGAYEQYF.

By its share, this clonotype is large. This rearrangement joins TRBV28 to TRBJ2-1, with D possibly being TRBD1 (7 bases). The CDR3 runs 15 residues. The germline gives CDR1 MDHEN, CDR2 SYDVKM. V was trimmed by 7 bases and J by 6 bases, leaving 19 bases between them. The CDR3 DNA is TGTGCCAGCACCTCTGGGCAGGGGGGTCTCAATGAGCAGTTCTTC. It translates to CASTSGQGGLNEQFF.

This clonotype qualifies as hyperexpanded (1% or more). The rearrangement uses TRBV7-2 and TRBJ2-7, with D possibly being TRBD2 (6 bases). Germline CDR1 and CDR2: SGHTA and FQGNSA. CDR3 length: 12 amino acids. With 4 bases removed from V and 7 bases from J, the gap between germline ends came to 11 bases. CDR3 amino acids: CASSSQTREQYF. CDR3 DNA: TGTGCCAGCAGCTCCCAGACTAGAGAGCAGTACTTC.

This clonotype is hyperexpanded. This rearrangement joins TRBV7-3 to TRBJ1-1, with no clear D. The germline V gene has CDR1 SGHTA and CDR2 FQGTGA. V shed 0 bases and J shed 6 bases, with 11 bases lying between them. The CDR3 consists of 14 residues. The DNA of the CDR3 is TGTGCCAGCAGCTTAACCGGGAGGGTTGCTGAAGCTTTCTTT. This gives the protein CASSLTGRVAEAFF.